This note documents a single TCR beta chain sequence. What it recognizes is unknown. Trimming stripped 4 bases from V and 0 bases from J, with 10 bases between. CDR3 length equals 14 residues. CDR1 is MNHEY, CDR2 SMNVEV, per germline (reference sequence). This entry belongs to a study of Tregs in tolerant kidney transplant recipients. General study results and limits: Tolerant patients' donor-specific Tregs expanded beyond overall Tregs, suggesting antigen-driven growth.

Generated by immunoSEQ multiplex PCR, the TCRdb table keeps only in-frame clones and is missing some. The data show about 94,000 clones, 80% to 95% seen once. The receptor's source is a human donor who received a combined kidney and bone marrow transplant. This sample comprised CD4+ T cells from blood, obtained before the transplant. The chain recombines TRBV27 with TRBJ2-7; no definite D call. CDR3 region: CASSWRSDSYEQYF. For the CDR3, the DNA is TGTGCCAGCAGTTGGAGAAGCGACTCCTACGAGCAGTACTTC.